These T cell receptor beta chains were read from a single sample in a study of T cells in Graves' hyperthyroidism and ophthalmopathy. TCRdb itself ran the multiplex PCR reads through MiXCR, one entry per CDR3 protein. The sample has 500,000 to 750,000 distinct CDR3 sequences, approximately 15% seen once; the top ten hold about 7%. The specimen was blood. These receptors all stem from a woman in her twenties or thirties with Graves' hyperthyroidism. Each CDR3 is given with its conserved first and last residue. A D gene is named only where the DNA matches it firmly. Size values are once, few and many counts, or a class for expanded clones, and some rows have none.

clone_size | j_call | v_call | d_call | cdr3_length | cdr3_aa | cdr3_nt
few | TRBJ2-7 | TRBV7-9 | . | 12 | CASSLVPGEQYF | TGTGCCAGCAGCTTAGTCCCGGGCGAGCAGTACTTC
many | TRBJ2-1 | TRBV27 | . | 14 | CASSRGSSYNEQFF | TGTGCCAGCAGTCGCGGAAGCTCCTACAATGAGCAGTTCTTC
. | TRBJ1-4 | TRBV5-8 | TRBD1 | 14 | CASSHRDRGEKLFF | TGTGCCAGCAGCCACCGGGACAGGGGAGAAAAACTGTTTTTT
many | TRBJ2-1 | TRBV20-1 | . | 15 | CSAPLVGTPGGEQFF | TGCAGTGCTCCACTAGTGGGCACCCCCGGAGGCGAGCAGTTCTTC
few | TRBJ1-1 | TRBV7-9 | . | 15 | CASSFPLGLNTEAFF | TGTGCCAGCAGCTTTCCCCTTGGCCTGAACACTGAAGCTTTCTTT
many | TRBJ2-7 | TRBV29-1 | . | 13 | CSFSRGFSYEQYF | TGCAGCTTTTCCAGGGGTTTTTCCTACGAGCAGTACTTC
many | TRBJ1-3 | TRBV20-1 | . | 14 | CSARDQGSGNTIYF | TGCAGTGCTAGAGATCAAGGATCTGGAAACACCATATATTTT
few | TRBJ1-5 | TRBV18 | . | 15 | CASSPPGFSNQPQHF | TGTGCCAGCTCACCACCGGGTTTTTCCAATCAGCCCCAGCATTTT
. | TRBJ2-1 | TRBV5-6 | TRBD2 | 13 | CASSLEASGAQFF | TGTGCCAGCAGCTTGGAGGCTAGCGGGGCACAGTTCTTC
many | TRBJ1-2 | TRBV7-2 | . | 14 | CASSSPRGGYGYTF | TGTGCCAGCAGCTCCCCGAGAGGGGGCTATGGCTACACCTTC
many | TRBJ1-3 | TRBV2 | TRBD1 | 17 | CAIHRGQYHRSGNTIYF | TGTGCCATCCACCGGGGACAGTATCATCGGTCTGGAAACACCATATATTTT
many | TRBJ2-2 | TRBV24-1 | TRBD2 | 15 | CATQSGTTNTGELFF | TGTGCCACTCAATCCGGGACTACGAACACCGGGGAGCTGTTTTTT
many | TRBJ2-7 | TRBV20-1 | TRBD2 | 18 | CSARDWTPSGKISYEQYF | TGCAGTGCTAGAGATTGGACACCAAGCGGGAAAATATCCTACGAGCAGTACTTC
few | TRBJ1-5 | TRBV30 | TRBD1 | 16 | CAWSVRTRGEGQPQHF | TGTGCCTGGAGTGTACGGACCAGGGGGGAGGGTCAGCCCCAGCATTTT
few | TRBJ2-7 | TRBV20-1 | TRBD2 | 12 | CSASNSGSEQYF | TGCAGTGCTAGTAATAGCGGGAGCGAGCAGTACTTC
few | TRBJ1-1 | TRBV9 | TRBD1 | 13 | CASGDRGGTEAFF | TGTGCCAGCGGTGACAGGGGTGGCACTGAAGCTTTCTTT
few | TRBJ1-1 | TRBV7-9 | . | 15 | CASSLFGIDLSEAFF | TGTGCCAGCAGCTTATTCGGAATTGACCTATCTGAAGCTTTCTTT
once | TRBJ2-3 | TRBV25-1 | TRBD2 | 15 | CASSEGAGLADTQYF | TGTGCCAGCAGTGAAGGAGCGGGACTTGCAGATACGCAGTATTTT
. | TRBJ2-7 | TRBV4-3 | TRBD1 | 16 | CASSQNGGQGIYEQYF | TGCGCCAGCAGCCAAAATGGGGGACAGGGGATCTACGAGCAGTACTTC
once | TRBJ1-4 | TRBV9 | . | 14 | CASSTQAHNEKLFF | TGTGCCAGCAGCACTCAGGCCCATAATGAAAAACTGTTTTTT
few | TRBJ2-1 | TRBV7-2 | TRBD2 | 17 | CASSLFGGDSSYNEQFF | TGTGCCAGCAGCTTATTCGGGGGGGATAGCTCCTACAATGAGCAGTTCTTC
. | TRBJ2-1 | TRBV29-1 | TRBD2 | 13 | CSVLAGGSNEQFF | TGCAGCGTTTTAGCGGGAGGGTCCAATGAGCAGTTCTTC
once | TRBJ2-7 | TRBV11-2 | TRBD2 | 14 | CASSPQAGALEQYF | TGTGCCAGCAGCCCACAAGCGGGAGCTTTGGAGCAGTACTTC
few | TRBJ2-3 | TRBV12-5 | . | 12 | CASGLGQDTQYF | TGTGCTAGTGGTTTGGGGCAAGATACGCAGTATTTT
many | TRBJ2-1 | TRBV6-1 | TRBD2 | 14 | CASASLAGVNEQFF | TGTGCCAGCGCGTCACTAGCGGGAGTCAATGAGCAGTTCTTC
few | TRBJ1-4 | TRBV6-9 | . | 13 | CASSYTRWEKLFF | TGTGCCAGCAGTTATACAAGATGGGAAAAACTGTTTTTT
. | TRBJ2-1 | TRBV20-1 | TRBD2 | 18 | CSARDLAGTSGINNEQFF | TGCAGTGCTAGAGATCTTGCGGGGACTAGCGGGATAAACAATGAGCAGTTCTTC
once | TRBJ2-3 | TRBV20-1 | TRBD2 | 14 | CSAIPPSGRDTQYF | TGCAGTGCTATCCCCCCCAGCGGGAGGGATACGCAGTATTTT
few | TRBJ2-3 | TRBV5-1 | TRBD2 | 16 | CASSTRLAGRTDTQYF | TGCGCCAGCAGCACGAGACTAGCGGGACGCACAGATACGCAGTATTTT
few | TRBJ2-7 | TRBV5-6 | . | 12 | CASGMGAYEQYF | TGTGCCAGCGGGATGGGAGCCTACGAGCAGTACTTC
many | TRBJ2-5 | TRBV27 | . | 11 | CASHDRETQYF | TGTGCCTCCCATGATCGAGAGACCCAGTACTTC
many | TRBJ2-1 | TRBV7-3 | TRBD2 | 17 | CASRFLKGGLAGGEQFF | TGTGCCAGCAGATTCTTGAAGGGGGGACTAGCGGGAGGTGAGCAGTTCTTC
few | TRBJ2-7 | TRBV12-3/TRBV12-4 | . | 18 | CASSLEHGGGQGRREQYF | TGTGCCAGCAGTTTAGAACACGGAGGAGGGCAGGGGAGGCGCGAGCAGTACTTC
. | TRBJ2-1 | TRBV5-4 | . | 14 | CASSFEGSYNEQFF | TGTGCCAGCAGCTTCGAGGGGAGCTACAATGAGCAGTTCTTC
many | TRBJ1-2 | TRBV3-1 | . | 14 | CASSSSDRYYGYTF | TGTGCCAGCAGCTCAAGTGACAGATACTATGGCTACACCTTC
many | TRBJ2-2 | TRBV12-3/TRBV12-4 | TRBD2 | 15 | CAVRASGRVTGELFF | TGTGCCGTCCGGGCTAGCGGGAGGGTAACCGGGGAGCTGTTTTTT
. | TRBJ2-1 | TRBV19 | . | 14 | CAIRGWGPYNEQFF | TGTGCCATTAGAGGCTGGGGGCCCTACAATGAGCAGTTCTTC
. | TRBJ2-5 | TRBV7-8 | TRBD1 | 11 | CASAQGETQYF | TGTGCCAGCGCACAGGGGGAGACCCAGTACTTC
. | TRBJ2-2 | TRBV7-9 | TRBD2 | 18 | CASSPRGLADYFSGELFF | TGTGCCAGCAGCCCTCGGGGACTAGCAGATTATTTCTCCGGGGAGCTGTTTTTT
many | TRBJ2-5 | TRBV20-1 | TRBD2 | 15 | CSASGLAGVIKTQYF | TGCAGTGCTAGTGGTCTAGCGGGAGTCATTAAGACCCAGTACTTC
many | TRBJ1-5 | TRBV24-1 | . | 14 | CATSDADSNQPQHF | TGTGCCACCAGTGATGCCGACAGCAATCAGCCCCAGCATTTT
few | TRBJ2-7 | TRBV20-1 | . | 15 | CSATQTQPTHREQYF | TGCAGTGCTACTCAGACCCAACCGACCCATCGAGAGCAGTACTTC
many | TRBJ2-7 | TRBV3-1 | . | 12 | CASSQVIDEQYF | TGTGCCAGCAGCCAAGTAATCGACGAGCAGTACTTC
many | TRBJ2-7 | TRBV6-2/TRBV6-3 | . | 14 | CASSYQGRSYEQYF | TGTGCCAGCAGTTACCAAGGCAGAAGCTACGAGCAGTACTTC
many | TRBJ2-1 | TRBV27 | . | 14 | CASSLPGQHHEQFF | TGTGCCAGCAGTCTCCCGGGTCAGCATCACGAGCAGTTCTTC
few | TRBJ2-3 | TRBV27 | . | 11 | CASFGPDTQYF | TGTGCCAGCTTCGGGCCAGATACGCAGTATTTT
many | TRBJ2-7 | TRBV28 | . | 14 | CASSFVGRGYEQYF | TGTGCCAGCAGTTTCGTCGGTAGAGGCTACGAGCAGTACTTC
few | TRBJ1-5 | TRBV19 | . | 18 | CASSFPQGRIYSNQPQHF | TGTGCCAGTAGTTTCCCTCAGGGTAGGATATATAGCAATCAGCCCCAGCATTTT
few | TRBJ2-7 | TRBV20-1 | TRBD2 | 15 | CSARERTRQPYEQYF | TGCAGTGCTAGAGAAAGGACTAGGCAACCCTACGAGCAGTACTTC
many | TRBJ2-3 | TRBV27 | . | 15 | CASSLMQGPTDTQYF | TGTGCCAGCAGTTTAATGCAGGGCCCGACAGATACGCAGTATTTT
many | TRBJ2-7 | TRBV20-1 | TRBD1 | 12 | CSAGQGTYEQYF | TGCAGTGCCGGACAGGGTACCTACGAGCAGTACTTC
. | TRBJ1-4 | TRBV30 | TRBD1 | 18 | CAWSARFDWTGANEKLFF | TGTGCCTGGAGCGCTAGGTTCGACTGGACAGGGGCTAATGAAAAACTGTTTTTT
few | TRBJ2-7 | TRBV6-1 | TRBD1 | 14 | CASSPPRGSYEQYF | TGTGCCAGCAGCCCACCCAGGGGGTCCTACGAGCAGTACTTC
many | TRBJ2-7 | TRBV7-9 | TRBD2 | 14 | CASGQRDAPYEQYF | TGTGCCAGCGGTCAGCGGGACGCGCCCTACGAGCAGTACTTC
many | TRBJ1-1 | TRBV12-3/TRBV12-4 | . | 15 | CASSLGELGDTEAFF | TGTGCCAGCAGTTTGGGGGAACTCGGGGACACTGAAGCTTTCTTT